Listed below are T cell receptor beta chains from one sample, sequenced in a study of T-cell reconstitution after alpha-beta-depleted transplantation in children. Each CDR3 protein is one row after TCRdb ran MiXCR on the PCR reads. The sample lists hundreds of thousands of distinct CDR3 sequences, over 10% occurring once. The sequences come from PBMCs, collected before TCRalphabeta/CD19-depleted stem cell transplant. All receptors come from a girl aged 2-10 years with congenital amegakaryocytic thrombocytopenia, due to receive a stem cell transplant. Both conserved end residues are part of each CDR3. The D gene is left open where the match is weak. Clone size, where shown, is once, few, many, or a class for clones that have expanded.

abundance | len | d_gene | j_gene | v_gene | CDR3aa | CDR3nt
. | 14 | . | TRBJ2-3 | TRBV28 | CASTLLRTWDTHYF | TGTGCCAGCACCTTACTCCGAACATGGGATACGCATTATTTT
. | 15 | TRBD1 | TRBJ2-7 | TRBV29-1 | CSATHGQGGDYEQYF | TGCAGCGCCACCCATGGACAGGGGGGTGACTACGAGCAGTACTTC
. | 15 | . | TRBJ1-4 | TRBV7-9 | CASSRGAGPNEKLFF | TGTGCCAGCAGCCGCGGGGCCGGACCTAATGAAAAACTGTTTTTT
many | 13 | . | TRBJ2-7 | TRBV12-3/TRBV12-4 | CASSKGMGYEQYF | TGTGCCAGCAGTAAAGGGATGGGGTACGAGCAGTACTTC
few | 11 | . | TRBJ2-3 | TRBV29-1 | CSVGRTDTQYF | TGCAGCGTTGGACGCACAGATACGCAGTATTTT
. | 13 | . | TRBJ2-7 | TRBV3-1 | CASSYGDSYEQYF | TGTGCCAGCAGCTATGGGGATTCCTACGAGCAGTACTTC
. | 16 | TRBD1 | TRBJ2-5 | TRBV28 | CASSSAWGQGAETQYF | TGTGCCAGCTCCAGCGCATGGGGACAGGGGGCAGAGACCCAGTACTTC
many | 13 | . | TRBJ2-7 | TRBV27 | CASSFGTYYEQYF | TGTGCCAGCAGTTTTGGCACCTACTACGAGCAGTACTTC
many | 18 | TRBD1 | TRBJ2-3 | TRBV6-5 | CASSYSKYSRGSTDTQYF | TGTGCCAGCAGTTACTCGAAGTACTCCAGGGGGAGCACAGATACGCAGTATTTT
many | 14 | . | TRBJ2-7 | TRBV4-1 | CAAQPTDSSYEQYF | TGCGCCGCGCAGCCCACGGACAGTTCCTACGAGCAGTACTTC
few | 18 | . | TRBJ2-4 | TRBV5-1 | CASSLDHTGVLAKNIQYF | TGCGCCAGCAGCTTGGACCACACGGGGGTCTTAGCCAAAAACATTCAGTACTTC
many | 16 | . | TRBJ2-5 | TRBV7-2 | CASSLGVGRLQETQYF | TGTGCCAGCAGCTTAGGTGTGGGGAGACTGCAAGAGACCCAGTACTTC
few | 15 | . | TRBJ2-3 | TRBV7-6 | CASSLASSLPDTQYF | TGTGCCAGCAGCTTAGCGTCTAGCTTGCCAGATACGCAGTATTTT
few | 16 | . | TRBJ2-1 | TRBV7-3 | CASSPTGWEIRNEQFF | TGTGCCAGCAGCCCGACGGGGTGGGAGATTCGGAATGAGCAGTTCTTC
few | 15 | TRBD1 | TRBJ1-3 | TRBV20-1 | CSASPGQGDVNTIYF | TGCAGTGCTAGCCCCGGACAGGGGGATGTAAACACCATATATTTT
few | 19 | . | TRBJ2-7 | TRBV5-1 | CASSLGQEEKRALRHEQYF | TGCGCCAGCAGCTTGGGGCAGGAGGAAAAGCGGGCCCTTAGACACGAGCAGTACTTC
few | 16 | . | TRBJ1-4 | TRBV4-1 | CASSQALGLVNEKLFF | TGCGCCAGCAGCCAAGCGCTAGGGTTGGTGAATGAAAAACTGTTTTTT
many | 16 | . | TRBJ2-1 | TRBV28 | CASSPPRSPIYNEQFF | TGTGCCAGCAGTCCACCTCGCAGCCCTATATACAATGAGCAGTTCTTC
many | 13 | TRBD1 | TRBJ2-1 | TRBV7-2 | CASSLDWDREQFF | TGTGCCAGCAGCTTAGATTGGGACAGGGAGCAGTTCTTC
many | 15 | TRBD2 | TRBJ2-3 | TRBV10-3 | CAIRAGLAGVDTQYF | TGTGCCATCAGGGCGGGACTAGCGGGAGTAGATACGCAGTATTTT
few | 17 | TRBD1 | TRBJ2-5 | TRBV5-1 | CASSRMSGTGGQETQYF | TGCGCCAGCAGCAGGATGTCCGGGACAGGTGGGCAAGAGACCCAGTACTTC
many | 13 | TRBD1 | TRBJ1-5 | TRBV12-3/TRBV12-4 | CASRGTAHQPQHF | TGTGCCAGCAGGGGGACAGCACATCAGCCCCAGCATTTT
many | 16 | . | TRBJ1-1 | TRBV10-2 | CASSKGSLLLGAEAFF | TGCGCCAGCAGTAAGGGAAGCCTCCTCTTGGGCGCTGAAGCTTTCTTT
many | 12 | . | TRBJ2-1 | TRBV5-1 | CASSLNVNEQFF | TGCGCCAGCAGCTTGAACGTCAATGAGCAGTTCTTC
many | 16 | TRBD2 | TRBJ2-7 | TRBV6-4 | CASSPAPGLAFYEQYF | TGTGCCAGCAGTCCCGCCCCGGGACTAGCGTTTTACGAGCAGTACTTC
. | 14 | . | TRBJ2-5 | TRBV12-3/TRBV12-4 | CASSGEAVGETQYF | TGTGCCAGCAGTGGCGAGGCCGTGGGGGAGACCCAGTACTTC
few | 17 | . | TRBJ2-2 | TRBV5-1 | CASSLGRENSNTGELFF | TGCGCCAGCAGCTTGGGGCGCGAGAACTCCAACACCGGGGAGCTGTTTTTT
. | 17 | TRBD2 | TRBJ2-1 | TRBV12-3/TRBV12-4 | CASSPNGLAGGPFIQFF | TGTGCCAGCAGTCCCAACGGACTAGCGGGAGGACCTTTTATTCAGTTCTTC
. | 17 | TRBD2 | TRBJ2-1 | TRBV5-6 | CASSQQPSGGAYNEQFF | TGTGCCAGCAGCCAGCAACCTAGCGGAGGGGCCTACAATGAGCAGTTCTTC
. | 14 | . | TRBJ2-3 | TRBV7-6 | CASSLGGRGGTQYF | TGTGCCAGCAGCCTTGGAGGGAGGGGGGGTACGCAGTATTTT
many | 17 | . | TRBJ2-2 | TRBV4-1 | CASSQIRRIERTGELFF | TGCGCCAGCAGCCAAATTCGGAGGATTGAACGCACCGGGGAGCTGTTTTTT
few | 19 | . | TRBJ2-1 | TRBV5-1 | CASSSSGTEPGLPYNEQFF | TGCGCCAGCAGCTCATCCGGGACAGAACCGGGACTCCCCTACAATGAGCAGTTCTTC
. | 16 | . | TRBJ2-7 | TRBV5-1 | CASSLGLRDIAYEQYF | TGCGCCAGCAGCTTGGGTTTGCGGGACATAGCCTACGAGCAGTACTTC
many | 14 | . | TRBJ1-1 | TRBV29-1 | CSVELPRLNTEAFF | TGCAGCGTTGAATTGCCGAGACTGAACACTGAAGCTTTCTTT
. | 19 | TRBD2 | TRBJ2-1 | TRBV20-1 | CSASPKSLSGGRARNEQFF | TGCAGTGCTAGCCCTAAAAGTCTGTCTGGCGGGAGGGCCCGCAATGAGCAGTTCTTC
few | 14 | . | TRBJ1-1 | TRBV19 | CASSTSRGLTEAFF | TGTGCCAGTAGTACTTCTCGGGGTTTGACTGAAGCTTTCTTT
. | 14 | . | TRBJ2-1 | TRBV12-5 | CASGSSGSWNEQFF | TGTGCTAGTGGTTCAAGCGGGTCATGGAATGAGCAGTTCTTC
. | 12 | TRBD1 | TRBJ1-1 | TRBV7-9 | CASSFQDREAFF | TGTGCCAGCAGCTTTCAGGACAGGGAAGCTTTCTTT
many | 15 | TRBD2 | TRBJ2-1 | TRBV5-1 | CASSRAGGSHNEQFF | TGCGCCAGCAGCCGGGCGGGAGGTTCCCACAATGAGCAGTTCTTC
few | 16 | . | TRBJ2-6 | TRBV20-1 | CSARERGVTGANVLTF | TGCAGTGCTAGAGAACGAGGGGTCACTGGGGCCAACGTCCTGACTTTC
few | 15 | . | TRBJ2-1 | TRBV7-9 | CASSLGQGKDNEQFF | TGTGCCAGCAGCTTAGGCCAGGGAAAGGACAATGAGCAGTTCTTC
. | 16 | TRBD2 | TRBJ2-3 | TRBV28 | CASSSIAGGEADTQYF | TGTGCCAGCAGTTCTATAGCGGGAGGGGAAGCAGATACGCAGTATTTT
many | 14 | TRBD1 | TRBJ2-2 | TRBV5-1 | CASSLGQDTGELFF | TGCGCCAGCAGTTTGGGACAGGACACCGGGGAGCTGTTTTTT
. | 13 | . | TRBJ2-2 | TRBV3-1 | CASSLPVTGELFF | TGTGCCAGCAGTCTTCCTGTCACCGGGGAGCTGTTTTTT
. | 15 | . | TRBJ2-3 | TRBV12-3/TRBV12-4 | CASSLGTGFTDTQYF | TGTGCCAGCAGTTTGGGTACAGGATTCACAGATACGCAGTATTTT
many | 16 | TRBD1 | TRBJ1-1 | TRBV10-3 | CAIRGLGQGARTEAFF | TGTGCCATCAGGGGCCTAGGACAGGGGGCGAGGACTGAAGCTTTCTTT
. | 16 | . | TRBJ1-5 | TRBV12-5 | CASGLGRDYSNQPQHF | TGTGCTAGTGGCCTTGGACGGGACTATAGCAATCAGCCCCAGCATTTT
. | 17 | TRBD2 | TRBJ2-7 | TRBV7-4 | CASSLSGTGLAGDEQYF | TGTGCCAGCAGCCTTAGTGGAACAGGACTAGCGGGAGACGAGCAGTACTTC
many | 14 | . | TRBJ2-3 | TRBV5-1 | CASGVGPPPDTQYF | TGCGCCAGCGGGGTTGGACCACCCCCTGATACGCAGTATTTT
many | 16 | TRBD1 | TRBJ2-4 | TRBV10-3 | CAIKAQGARAKNIQYF | TGTGCCATCAAAGCCCAGGGGGCCAGGGCCAAAAACATTCAGTACTTC